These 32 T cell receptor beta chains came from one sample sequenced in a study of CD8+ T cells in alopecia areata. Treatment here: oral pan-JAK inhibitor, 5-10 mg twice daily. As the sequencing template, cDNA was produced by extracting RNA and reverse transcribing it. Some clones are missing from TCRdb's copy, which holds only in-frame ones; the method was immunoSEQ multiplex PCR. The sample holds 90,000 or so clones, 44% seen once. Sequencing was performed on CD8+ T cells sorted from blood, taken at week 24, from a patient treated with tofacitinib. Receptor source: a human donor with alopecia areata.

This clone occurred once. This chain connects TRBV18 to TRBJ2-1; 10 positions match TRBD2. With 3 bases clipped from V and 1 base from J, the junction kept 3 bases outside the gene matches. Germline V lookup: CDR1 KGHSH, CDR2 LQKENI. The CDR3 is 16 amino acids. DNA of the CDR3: TGTGCCAGCTCACCCCTGACTAGCGGGTCCTACAATGAGCAGTTCTTC. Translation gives CASSPLTSGSYNEQFF.

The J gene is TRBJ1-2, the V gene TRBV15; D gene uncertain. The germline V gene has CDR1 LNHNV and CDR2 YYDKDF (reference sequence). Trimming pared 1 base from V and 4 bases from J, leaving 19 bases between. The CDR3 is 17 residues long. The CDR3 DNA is TGTGCCACCAGCAGAGCGAGCCCGGACGGTCCTCTCTATGGCTACACCTTC. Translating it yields CATSRASPDGPLYGYTF. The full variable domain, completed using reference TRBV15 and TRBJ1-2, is DAMVIQNPRYQVTQFGKPVTLSCSQTLNHNVMYWYQQKSSQAPKLLFHYYDKDFNNEADTPDNFQSRRPNTSFCFLDIRSPGLGDTAMYLCATSRASPDGPLYGYTFGSGTRLTVV.

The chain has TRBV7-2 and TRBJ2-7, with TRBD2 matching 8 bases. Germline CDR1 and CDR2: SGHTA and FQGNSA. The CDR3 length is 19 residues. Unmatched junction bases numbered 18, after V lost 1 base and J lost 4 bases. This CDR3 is CASSLVPPDLSVAGYEQYF. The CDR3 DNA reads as TGTGCCAGCAGCTTAGTCCCGCCTGATCTCTCAGTAGCGGGGTACGAGCAGTACTTC.

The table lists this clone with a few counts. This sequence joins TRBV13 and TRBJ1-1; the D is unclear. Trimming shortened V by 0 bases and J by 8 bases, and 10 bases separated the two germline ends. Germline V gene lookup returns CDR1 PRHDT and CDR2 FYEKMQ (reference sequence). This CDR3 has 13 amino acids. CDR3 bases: TGTGCCAGCAGCTTAGGCCGGGGAGCAGAAGCTTTCTTT. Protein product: CASSLGRGAEAFF.

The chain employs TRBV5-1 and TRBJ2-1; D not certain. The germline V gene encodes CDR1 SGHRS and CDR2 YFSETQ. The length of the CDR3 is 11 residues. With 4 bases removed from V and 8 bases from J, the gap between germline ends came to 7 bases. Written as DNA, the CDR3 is TGCGCCAGCAGCCATGATGATGAGCAGTTCTTC. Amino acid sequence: CASSHDDEQFF.

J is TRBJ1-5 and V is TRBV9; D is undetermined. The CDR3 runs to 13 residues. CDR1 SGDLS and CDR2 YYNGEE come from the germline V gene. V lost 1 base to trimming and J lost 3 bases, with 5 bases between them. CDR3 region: CASSVKVNQPQHF. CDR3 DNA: TGTGCCAGCAGCGTAAAGGTCAATCAGCCCCAGCATTTT.

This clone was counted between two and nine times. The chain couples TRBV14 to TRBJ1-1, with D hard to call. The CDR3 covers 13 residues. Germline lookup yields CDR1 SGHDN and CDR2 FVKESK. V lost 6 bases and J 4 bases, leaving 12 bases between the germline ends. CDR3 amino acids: CASSPKDRTEAFF. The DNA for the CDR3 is TGTGCCAGCAGTCCCAAGGATCGCACTGAAGCTTTCTTT.

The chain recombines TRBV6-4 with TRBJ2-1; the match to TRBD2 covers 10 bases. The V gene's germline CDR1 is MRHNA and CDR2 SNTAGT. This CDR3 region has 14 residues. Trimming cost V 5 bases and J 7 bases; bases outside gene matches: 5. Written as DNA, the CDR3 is TGTGCCAGCAGTATAGCGGGAGGCCAGAATGAGCAGTTCTTC. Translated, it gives CASSIAGGQNEQFF.

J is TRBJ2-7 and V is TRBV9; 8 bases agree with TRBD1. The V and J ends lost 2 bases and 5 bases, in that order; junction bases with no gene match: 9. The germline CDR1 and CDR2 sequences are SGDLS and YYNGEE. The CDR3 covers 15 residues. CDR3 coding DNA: TGTGCCAGCAGCGTCGGCTGGGACAGGTCCCACGAGCAGTACTTC. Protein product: CASSVGWDRSHEQYF. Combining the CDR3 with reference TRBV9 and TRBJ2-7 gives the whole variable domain DSGVTQTPKHLITATGQRVTLRCSPRSGDLSVYWYQQSLDQGLQFLIQYYNGEERAKGNILERFSAQQFPDLHSELNLSSLELGDSALYFCASSVGWDRSHEQYFGPGTRLTVT.

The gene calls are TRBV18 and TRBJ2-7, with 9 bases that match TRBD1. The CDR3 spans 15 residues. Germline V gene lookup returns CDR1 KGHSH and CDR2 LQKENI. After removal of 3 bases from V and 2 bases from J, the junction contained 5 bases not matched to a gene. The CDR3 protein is CASSPGQGSPYEQYF. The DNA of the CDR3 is TGTGCCAGCTCACCCGGACAGGGGTCTCCCTACGAGCAGTACTTC.

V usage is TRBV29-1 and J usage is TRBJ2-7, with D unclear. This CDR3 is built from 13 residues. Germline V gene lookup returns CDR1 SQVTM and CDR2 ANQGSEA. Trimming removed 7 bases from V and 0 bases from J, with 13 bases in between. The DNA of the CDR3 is TGCAGCGCTGCGTTAGGGAACTCCTACGAGCAGTACTTC. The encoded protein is CSAALGNSYEQYF.

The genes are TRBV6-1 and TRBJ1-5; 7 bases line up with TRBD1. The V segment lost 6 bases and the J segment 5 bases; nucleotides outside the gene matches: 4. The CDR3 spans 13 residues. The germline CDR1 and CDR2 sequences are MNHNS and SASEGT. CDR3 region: CASSGQAHQPQHF. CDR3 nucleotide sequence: TGTGCCAGCAGCGGACAGGCTCATCAGCCCCAGCATTTT.

The CDR3 nucleotides are TGCAGCGTTGAACACCTAGCGGGAGGGGATACGCAGTATTTT. Its translation is CSVEHLAGGDTQYF. The rearrangement joins TRBV29-1 to TRBJ2-3, with TRBD2 identical over 12 bases. The V gene end was trimmed by 2 bases and the J gene end by 6 bases; junction bases not matched to a gene: 3. The CDR3 covers 14 residues. The germline gives CDR1 SQVTM, CDR2 ANQGSEA.

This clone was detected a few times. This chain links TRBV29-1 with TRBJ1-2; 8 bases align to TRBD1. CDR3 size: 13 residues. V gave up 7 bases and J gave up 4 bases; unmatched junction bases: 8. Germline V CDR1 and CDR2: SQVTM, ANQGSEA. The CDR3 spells CSAPQGAGYGYTF. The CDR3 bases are TGCAGCGCACCCCAGGGGGCCGGCTATGGCTACACCTTC.

CDR3 amino acids: CASSTSSGRAGPYNEQFF. In DNA form, the CDR3 reads TGTGCCAGCAGCACCTCTAGCGGGAGGGCCGGGCCCTACAATGAGCAGTTCTTC. The V call is TRBV7-9, the J call TRBJ2-1, with 12 nucleotides matching TRBD2. CDR3 length: 18 amino acids. Per germline, CDR1 SEHNR and CDR2 FQNEAQ (reference sequence). J gave up 2 bases and V 5 bases, and 10 bases lay outside the gene matches.

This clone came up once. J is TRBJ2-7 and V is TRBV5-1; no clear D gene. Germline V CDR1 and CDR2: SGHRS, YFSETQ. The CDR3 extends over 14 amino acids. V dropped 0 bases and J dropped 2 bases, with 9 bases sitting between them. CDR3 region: CASSLAPGAYEQYF. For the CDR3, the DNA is TGCGCCAGCAGCTTGGCCCCTGGAGCCTACGAGCAGTACTTC.

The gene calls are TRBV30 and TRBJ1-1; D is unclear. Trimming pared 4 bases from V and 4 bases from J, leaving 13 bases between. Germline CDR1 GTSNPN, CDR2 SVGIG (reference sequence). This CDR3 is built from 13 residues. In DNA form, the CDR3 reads TGTGCCTGGACTTCTGGGCTCGGCACTGAAGCTTTCTTT. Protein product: CAWTSGLGTEAFF. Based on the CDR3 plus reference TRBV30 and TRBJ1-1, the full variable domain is SQTIHQWPATLVQPVGSPLSLECTVEGTSNPNLYWYRQAAGRGLQLLFYSVGIGQISSEVPQNLSASRPQDRQFILSSKKLLLSDSGFYLCAWTSGLGTEAFFGQGTRLTVV.

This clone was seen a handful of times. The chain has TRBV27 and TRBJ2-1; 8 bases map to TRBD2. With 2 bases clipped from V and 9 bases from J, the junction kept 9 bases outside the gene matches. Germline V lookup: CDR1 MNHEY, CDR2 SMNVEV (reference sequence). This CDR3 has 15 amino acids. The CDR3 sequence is CASSLPPGGAGEQFF. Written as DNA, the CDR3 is TGTGCCAGCAGTTTACCCCCGGGGGGGGCGGGTGAGCAGTTCTTC.

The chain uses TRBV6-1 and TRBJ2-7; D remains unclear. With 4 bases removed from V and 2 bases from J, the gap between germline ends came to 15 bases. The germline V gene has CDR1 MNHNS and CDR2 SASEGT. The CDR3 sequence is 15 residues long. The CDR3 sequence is CASSVGNPGPYEQYF. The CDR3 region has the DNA TGTGCCAGCAGTGTTGGCAACCCCGGGCCCTACGAGCAGTACTTC.

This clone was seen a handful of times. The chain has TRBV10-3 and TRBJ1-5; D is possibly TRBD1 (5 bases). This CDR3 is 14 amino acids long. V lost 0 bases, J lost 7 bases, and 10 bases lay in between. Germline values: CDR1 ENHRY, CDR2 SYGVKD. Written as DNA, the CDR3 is TGTGCCATCAGTGAGTCACAGGTCAAACAGCCCCAGCATTTT. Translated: CAISESQVKQPQHF.

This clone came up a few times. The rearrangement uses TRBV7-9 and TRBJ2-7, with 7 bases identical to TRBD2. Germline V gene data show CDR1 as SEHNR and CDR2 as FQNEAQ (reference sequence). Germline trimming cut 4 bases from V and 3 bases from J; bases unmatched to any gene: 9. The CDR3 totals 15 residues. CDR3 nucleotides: TGTGCCAGCAGCTCCCTCGCGGGAGTTCTCTACGAGCAGTACTTC. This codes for CASSSLAGVLYEQYF. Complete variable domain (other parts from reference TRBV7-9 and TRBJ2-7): DTGVSQNPRHKITKRGQNVTFRCDPISEHNRLYWYRQTLGQGPEFLTYFQNEAQLEKSRLLSDRFSAERPKGSFSTLEIQRTEQGDSAMYLCASSSLAGVLYEQYFGPGTRLTVT.

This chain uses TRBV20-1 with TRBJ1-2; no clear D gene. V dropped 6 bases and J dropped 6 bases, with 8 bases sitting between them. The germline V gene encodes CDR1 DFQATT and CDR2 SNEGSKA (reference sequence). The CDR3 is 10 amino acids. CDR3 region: CSAWRDGYTF. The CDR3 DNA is TGCAGTGCATGGCGCGATGGCTACACCTTC.

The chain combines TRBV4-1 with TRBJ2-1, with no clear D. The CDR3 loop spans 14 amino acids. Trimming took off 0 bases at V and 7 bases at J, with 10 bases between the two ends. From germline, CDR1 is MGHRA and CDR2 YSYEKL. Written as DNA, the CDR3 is TGCGCCAGCAGCCAAGATCGGGCCCATAATGAGCAGTTCTTC. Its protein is CASSQDRAHNEQFF.

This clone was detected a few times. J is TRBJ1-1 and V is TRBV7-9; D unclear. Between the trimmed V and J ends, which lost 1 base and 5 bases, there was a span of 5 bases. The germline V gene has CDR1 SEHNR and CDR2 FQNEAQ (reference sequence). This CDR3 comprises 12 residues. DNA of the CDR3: TGTGCCAGCAGCTTAGGGATGACTGAAGCTTTCTTT. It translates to CASSLGMTEAFF.

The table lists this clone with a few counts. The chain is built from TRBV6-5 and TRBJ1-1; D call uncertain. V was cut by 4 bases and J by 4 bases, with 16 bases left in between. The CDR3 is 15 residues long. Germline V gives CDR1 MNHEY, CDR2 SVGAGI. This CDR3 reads CASSFRPSLATEAFF. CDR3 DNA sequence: TGTGCCAGCAGTTTTAGACCCTCTCTGGCCACTGAAGCTTTCTTT.

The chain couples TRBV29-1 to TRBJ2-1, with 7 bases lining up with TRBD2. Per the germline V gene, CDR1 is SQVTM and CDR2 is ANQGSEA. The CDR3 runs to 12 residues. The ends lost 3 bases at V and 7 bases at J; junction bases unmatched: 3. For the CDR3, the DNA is TGCAGCGTTGAGACTAGCTGGAATGAGCAGTTCTTC. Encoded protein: CSVETSWNEQFF.

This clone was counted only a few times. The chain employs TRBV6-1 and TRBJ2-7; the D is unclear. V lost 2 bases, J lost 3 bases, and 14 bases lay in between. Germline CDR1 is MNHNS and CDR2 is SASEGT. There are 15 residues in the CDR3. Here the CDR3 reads CASSEFGFPDYEQYF. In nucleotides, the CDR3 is TGTGCCAGCAGTGAATTCGGGTTCCCTGACTACGAGCAGTACTTC.

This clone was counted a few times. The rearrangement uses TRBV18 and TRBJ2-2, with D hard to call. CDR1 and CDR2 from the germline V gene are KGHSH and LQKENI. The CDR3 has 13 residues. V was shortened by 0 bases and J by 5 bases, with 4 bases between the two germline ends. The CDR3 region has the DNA TGTGCCAGCTCACCACCGATTACCGGGGAGCTGTTTTTT. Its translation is CASSPPITGELFF.

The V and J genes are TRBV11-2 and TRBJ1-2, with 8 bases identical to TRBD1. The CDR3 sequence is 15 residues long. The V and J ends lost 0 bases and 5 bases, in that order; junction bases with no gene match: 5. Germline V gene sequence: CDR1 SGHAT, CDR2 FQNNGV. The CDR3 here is CASSLDQGATYGYTF. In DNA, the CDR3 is TGTGCCAGCAGCTTAGATCAGGGGGCTACGTATGGCTACACCTTC.

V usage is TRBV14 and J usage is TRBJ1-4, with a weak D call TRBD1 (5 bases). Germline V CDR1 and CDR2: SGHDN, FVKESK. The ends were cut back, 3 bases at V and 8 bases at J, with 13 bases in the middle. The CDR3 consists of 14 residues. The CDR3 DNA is TGTGCCAGCAGCCAGGGACGGCGAGGGGAAAAACTGTTTTTT. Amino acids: CASSQGRRGEKLFF. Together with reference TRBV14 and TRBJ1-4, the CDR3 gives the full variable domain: EAGVTQFPSHSVIEKGQTVTLRCDPISGHDNLYWYRRVMGKEIKFLLHFVKESKQDESGMPNNRFLAERTGGTYSTLKVQPAELEDSGVYFCASSQGRRGEKLFFGSGTQLSVL.

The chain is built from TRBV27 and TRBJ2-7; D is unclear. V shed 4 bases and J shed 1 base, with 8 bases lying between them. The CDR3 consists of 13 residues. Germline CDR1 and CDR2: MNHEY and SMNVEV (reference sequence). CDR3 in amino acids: CASSSGGSYEQYF. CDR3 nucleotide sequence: TGTGCCAGCAGTTCCGGCGGATCCTACGAGCAGTACTTC.

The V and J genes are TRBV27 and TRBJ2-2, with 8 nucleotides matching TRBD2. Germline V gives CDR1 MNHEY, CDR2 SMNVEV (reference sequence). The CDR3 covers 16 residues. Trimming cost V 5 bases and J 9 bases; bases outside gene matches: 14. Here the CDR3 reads CASSLKSDGRAWELFF. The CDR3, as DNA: TGTGCCAGCAGTCTAAAAAGCGACGGGAGGGCTTGGGAGCTGTTTTTT.